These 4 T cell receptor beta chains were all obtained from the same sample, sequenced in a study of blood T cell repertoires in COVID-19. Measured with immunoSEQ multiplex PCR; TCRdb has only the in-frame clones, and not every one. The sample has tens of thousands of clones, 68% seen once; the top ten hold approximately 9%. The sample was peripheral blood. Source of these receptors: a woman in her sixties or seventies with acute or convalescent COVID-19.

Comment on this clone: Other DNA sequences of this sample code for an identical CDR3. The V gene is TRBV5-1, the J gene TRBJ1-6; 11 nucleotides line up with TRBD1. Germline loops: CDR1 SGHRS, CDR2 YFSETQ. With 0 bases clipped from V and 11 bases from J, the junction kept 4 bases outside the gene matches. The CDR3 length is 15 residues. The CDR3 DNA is TGCGCCAGCAGCTTGGGGGGGACAGGGGGACCACCCCTCCACTTT. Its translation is CASSLGGTGGPPLHF.

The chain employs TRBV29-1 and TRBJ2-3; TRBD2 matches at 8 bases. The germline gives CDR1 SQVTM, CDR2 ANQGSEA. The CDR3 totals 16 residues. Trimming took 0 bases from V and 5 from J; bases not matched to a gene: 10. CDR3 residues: CSVEDLAGGGGDTQYF. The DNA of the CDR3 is TGCAGCGTTGAAGATCTGGCGGGAGGAGGTGGAGATACGCAGTATTTT.

Here the CDR3 reads CASSLGGRPYNEQFF. The DNA for the CDR3 is TGTGCCAGCAGCTTAGGGGGCCGACCCTACAATGAGCAGTTCTTC. The chain is built from TRBV7-9 and TRBJ2-1; TRBD1 is a possible D gene (5 bases). This CDR3 is 15 amino acids long. CDR1 is SEHNR and CDR2 is FQNEAQ in the germline V gene (reference sequence). Trimming removed 1 base at V and 2 bases at J, with 9 bases between.

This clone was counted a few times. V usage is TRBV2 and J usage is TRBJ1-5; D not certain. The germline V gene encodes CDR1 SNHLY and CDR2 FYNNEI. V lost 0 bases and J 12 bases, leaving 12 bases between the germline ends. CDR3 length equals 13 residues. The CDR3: CASSEALGRNQHF. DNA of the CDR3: TGTGCCAGCAGTGAAGCGTTGGGCCGCAACCAGCATTTT.